A selection of T cell receptor beta chains follows, all from one sample in a study of T cells in localized non-small cell lung cancer. The data were produced by immunoSEQ multiplex PCR, yet TCRdb's version contains in-frame clones alone and is incomplete. The table records about 13,000 clones, over 65% of them present only once. The starting material was peripheral blood, obtained before any cancer treatment. The origin of the receptors is a male donor aged 60 or over with stage I squamous cell lung carcinoma. Each CDR3 is given with its conserved first and last residue. A D gene is named only where the DNA matches it firmly. Some rows mark clone size as missing; the rest say once, few, many or name a class of expanded clone.

TRBV6-1	few	TRBJ1-5	.	TGTGCCAGCAGGATTGGGACCGGCAATCAGCCCCAGCATTTT	CASRIGTGNQPQHF
TRBV4-2	.	TRBJ2-2	.	TGTGCCAGCAGCCAAGATAAGGACCCCCTGAACACCGGGGAGCTGTTTTTT	CASSQDKDPLNTGELFF
TRBV5-1	.	TRBJ2-3	.	TGCGCCAGCAGCCCGAAGGGAGGAGGCACAGATACGCAGTATTTT	CASSPKGGGTDTQYF
TRBV5-5	.	TRBJ1-1	TRBD1	TGTGCCAGCAGCTTCTTCGACAGGGGGCGGAACACTGAAGCTTTCTTT	CASSFFDRGRNTEAFF
TRBV6-5	.	TRBJ1-1	TRBD1	TGTGCCAGCCGACAGGGGGCCACTGAAGCTTTCTTT	CASRQGATEAFF
TRBV2	once	TRBJ2-5	.	TGTGCCAGCAGTGTCGAGGGGGGGGAGACCCAGTACTTC	CASSVEGGETQYF
TRBV5-1	once	TRBJ1-2	.	TGCGCCAGCAGCTTGGTAGGGGGCTATGGCTACACCTTC	CASSLVGGYGYTF
TRBV19	.	TRBJ2-7	TRBD1	TGTGCCAGTGGGGTCCGGGACAGACCCTACGAGCAGTACTTC	CASGVRDRPYEQYF
TRBV6-5	.	TRBJ2-3	TRBD2	TGTGCCACCAGACTAGCGGGAGCAGATACGCAGTATTTT	CATRLAGADTQYF
TRBV7-9	.	TRBJ1-4	TRBD1	TGTGCCAGCAGGTCCTCCGGGACAGACCTTGAAAAACTGTTTTTT	CASRSSGTDLEKLFF
TRBV5-4	.	TRBJ2-1	TRBD2	TGTGCCAGCAGCCTGCCAGGGGCGGGAGGGTGGAATGAGCAGTTCTTC	CASSLPGAGGWNEQFF
TRBV5-1	.	TRBJ1-1	.	TGCGCCAGCAGCTCCGCCCGGTCCCTTATGAAACTTGAAGCTTTCTTT	CASSSARSLMKLEAFF
TRBV12-5	.	TRBJ2-3	.	TGTGCTAGTGGTCCCGGGGGAGGAAGCACAGATACGCAGTATTTT	CASGPGGGSTDTQYF
TRBV2	.	TRBJ2-7	TRBD1	TGTGCCAGCAGTGAGGGGCCGGGACAGGGGTACGAGCAGTACTTC	CASSEGPGQGYEQYF
TRBV28	.	TRBJ2-5	.	TGTGCCAGCAGCTATCCTTTATGGACAGACCAAGAGACCCAGTACTTC	CASSYPLWTDQETQYF
TRBV5-1	few	TRBJ2-3	TRBD2	TGCGCCAGCAGCTTGCCGGCGGGAGATTCAGATACGCAGTATTTT	CASSLPAGDSDTQYF
TRBV4-2	.	TRBJ1-1	.	TGTGCCAGCAGCCAAGAGGGCAGGAAGAACACTGAAGCTTTCTTT	CASSQEGRKNTEAFF
TRBV5-1	.	TRBJ1-1	.	TGCGCCAGCAGCTTGGGTGCGGTCATGAACACTGAAGCTTTCTTT	CASSLGAVMNTEAFF
TRBV27	.	TRBJ1-1	.	TGTGCCAGCACCGATGGGGTTGTAGCTTTCTTT	CASTDGVVAFF
TRBV6-7	.	TRBJ2-2	.	TGTGCCAGCAGTTATGAGGGATGGGACACCGGGGAGCTGTTTTTT	CASSYEGWDTGELFF
TRBV6-4	.	TRBJ2-2	.	TGTGCCAGCAGAAACGGAGGGGGCACCGGGGAGCTGTTTTTT	CASRNGGGTGELFF
TRBV6-5	.	TRBJ1-1	TRBD1	TGTGCCAGCAGTAACGACAGGGGTTCGGGCGCTTTCTTT	CASSNDRGSGAFF
TRBV7-9	.	TRBJ2-1	.	TGTGCCAGCACCCCGGCCCGAGGTACAGTTAATGAGCAGTTCTTC	CASTPARGTVNEQFF
TRBV18	.	TRBJ2-3	TRBD2	TGTGCCAGCTCCGCACCGGCCGGTGGCGGGAGGACGGGTACGCAGTATTTT	CASSAPAGGGRTGTQYF
TRBV10-3	.	TRBJ1-6	TRBD1	TGTGCCATCAGTGGGGGGACAGGGAGAAATAATTCACCCCTCCACTTT	CAISGGTGRNNSPLHF
TRBV5-1	.	TRBJ2-2	.	TGCGCCAGCAGTTACGCGACAGTGGGTACGAACACCGGGGAGCTGTTTTTT	CASSYATVGTNTGELFF
TRBV11-3	.	TRBJ1-3	TRBD1	TGTGCCAGCAGCAACCGGGACAGTCCCTTGGTTTTTGGAAACACCATATATTTT	CASSNRDSPLVFGNTIYF
TRBV5-4	few	TRBJ2-7	.	TGTGCCAGTGGAAACATCTACGAGCAGTACTTC	CASGNIYEQYF
TRBV5-4	.	TRBJ2-7	.	TGTGCCAGCAGCTTGGGAGGGGACCGCGTTTACGAGCAGTACTTC	CASSLGGDRVYEQYF
TRBV5-4	.	TRBJ2-1	TRBD2	TGTGCCAGCAGCATCCTGGGGCGGGAGGGGTCGTACAATGAGCAGTTCTTC	CASSILGREGSYNEQFF
TRBV7-9	.	TRBJ1-4	.	TGTGCCAGCAGCTCCTGGACCGGAGCCCTAGCTACATATAATGAAAAACTGTTTTTT	CASSSWTGALATYNEKLFF
TRBV7-8	.	TRBJ2-3	TRBD2	TGTGCCAGCAGGGCCAGCGGGGGAGATACGCAGTATTTT	CASRASGGDTQYF
TRBV2	.	TRBJ2-7	TRBD2	TGTGCCAGCAGTGGGACTAGCGGGAGTTCTTCCCACGAGCAGTACTTC	CASSGTSGSSSHEQYF
TRBV10-1	.	TRBJ2-1	.	TGCGCCAGCAGTGGCGATCTCTACAATGAGCAGTTCTTC	CASSGDLYNEQFF
TRBV7-2	few	TRBJ2-7	.	TGTGCCAGCAGCCCCGACGGGGACTACGAGCAGTACTTC	CASSPDGDYEQYF
TRBV19	once	TRBJ2-5	TRBD2	TGTGCCAGTAGTATAGGACGCGGGAGGGCGGGGCAAGAGACCCAGTACTTC	CASSIGRGRAGQETQYF
TRBV6-4	.	TRBJ1-3	.	TGTGCCCTAAACCGTGCCTCTGGAAACACCATATATTTT	CALNRASGNTIYF
TRBV27	.	TRBJ2-3	TRBD1	TGTGCCAGCAGTTTACCAGGGGGTAAAGATACGCAGTATTTT	CASSLPGGKDTQYF
TRBV2	few	TRBJ1-5	.	TGTGCCAGCAGTGGGGATGGACAGAACAATCAGCCCCAGCATTTT	CASSGDGQNNQPQHF
TRBV5-4	.	TRBJ2-1	TRBD2	TGTGCCAGCAGCGCTACTAGCGGGAGGGCCCAGGAGCAGTTCTTC	CASSATSGRAQEQFF
TRBV2	.	TRBJ1-2	.	TGTGCCAGCAGTCCAAGGGATAACTATGGCTACACCTTC	CASSPRDNYGYTF